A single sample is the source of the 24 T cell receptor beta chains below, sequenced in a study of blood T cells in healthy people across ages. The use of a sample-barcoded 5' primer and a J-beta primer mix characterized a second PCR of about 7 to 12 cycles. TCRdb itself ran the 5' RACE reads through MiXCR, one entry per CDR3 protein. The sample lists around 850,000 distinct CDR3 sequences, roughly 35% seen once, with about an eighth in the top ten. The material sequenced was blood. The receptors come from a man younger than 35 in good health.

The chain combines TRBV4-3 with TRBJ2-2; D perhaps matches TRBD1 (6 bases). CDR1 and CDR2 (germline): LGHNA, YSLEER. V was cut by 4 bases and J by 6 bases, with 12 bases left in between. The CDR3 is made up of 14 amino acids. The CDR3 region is CASSRDTGAGELFF. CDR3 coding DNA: TGCGCCAGCAGCCGGGACACCGGGGCCGGGGAGCTGTTTTTT.

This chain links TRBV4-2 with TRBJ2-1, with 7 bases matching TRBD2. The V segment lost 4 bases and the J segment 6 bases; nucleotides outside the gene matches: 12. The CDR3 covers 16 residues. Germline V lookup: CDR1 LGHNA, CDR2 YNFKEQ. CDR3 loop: CASSLESWGGGNEQFF. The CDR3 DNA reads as TGTGCCAGCAGCCTCGAATCCTGGGGCGGGGGCAATGAGCAGTTCTTC.

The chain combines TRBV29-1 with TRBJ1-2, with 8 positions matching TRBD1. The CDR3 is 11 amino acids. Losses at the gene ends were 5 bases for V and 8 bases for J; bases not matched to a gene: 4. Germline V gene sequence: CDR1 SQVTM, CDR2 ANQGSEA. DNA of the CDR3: TGCAGCGTTCCTGGGACAGGCGGCTACACCTTC. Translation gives CSVPGTGGYTF.

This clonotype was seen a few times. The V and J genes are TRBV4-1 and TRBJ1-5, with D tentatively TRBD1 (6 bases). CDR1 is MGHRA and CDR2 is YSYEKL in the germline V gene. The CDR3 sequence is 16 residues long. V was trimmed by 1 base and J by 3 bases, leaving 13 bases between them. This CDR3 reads CASSQVIGGPNQPQHF. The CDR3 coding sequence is TGCGCCAGCAGCCAAGTAATAGGGGGTCCCAATCAGCCCCAGCATTTT.

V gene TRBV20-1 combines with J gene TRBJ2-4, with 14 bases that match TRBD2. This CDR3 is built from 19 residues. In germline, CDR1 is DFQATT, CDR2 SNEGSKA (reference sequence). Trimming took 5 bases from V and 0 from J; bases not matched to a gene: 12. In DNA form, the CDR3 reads TGCAGTGCTTCAAGACTAGCGGGGGGGCGATTAATAGCCAAAAACATTCAGTACTTC. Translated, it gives CSASRLAGGRLIAKNIQYF.

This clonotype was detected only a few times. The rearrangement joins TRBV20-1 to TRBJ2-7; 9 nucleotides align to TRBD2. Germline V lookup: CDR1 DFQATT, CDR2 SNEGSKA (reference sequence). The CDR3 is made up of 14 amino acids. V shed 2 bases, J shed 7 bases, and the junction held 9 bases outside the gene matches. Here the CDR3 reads CSARIAGDNNEQYF. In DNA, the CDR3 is TGCAGTGCTAGAATAGCGGGGGATAACAATGAGCAGTACTTC.

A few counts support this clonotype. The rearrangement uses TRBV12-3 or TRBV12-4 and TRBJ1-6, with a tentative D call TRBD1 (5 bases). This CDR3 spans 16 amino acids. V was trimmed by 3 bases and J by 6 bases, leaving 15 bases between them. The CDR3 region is CASSFRQGVINSPLHF. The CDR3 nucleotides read TGTGCCAGCAGTTTCCGGCAGGGTGTAATTAATTCACCCCTCCACTTT.

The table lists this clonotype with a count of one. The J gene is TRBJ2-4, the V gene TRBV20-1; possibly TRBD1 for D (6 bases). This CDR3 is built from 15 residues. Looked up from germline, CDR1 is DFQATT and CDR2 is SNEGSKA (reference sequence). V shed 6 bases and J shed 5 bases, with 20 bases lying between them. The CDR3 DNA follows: TGCAGTGCCGGTAACAGGGTAGAAGGGGAAAACATTCAGTACTTC. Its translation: CSAGNRVEGENIQYF.

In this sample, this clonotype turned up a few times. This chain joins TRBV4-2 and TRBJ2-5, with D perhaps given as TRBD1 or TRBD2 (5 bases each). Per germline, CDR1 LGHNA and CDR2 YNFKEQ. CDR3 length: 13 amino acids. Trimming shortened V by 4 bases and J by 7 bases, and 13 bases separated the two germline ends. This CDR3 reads CASSLGTWGTQYF. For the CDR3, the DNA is TGTGCCAGCAGCCTTGGGACCTGGGGGACCCAGTACTTC.

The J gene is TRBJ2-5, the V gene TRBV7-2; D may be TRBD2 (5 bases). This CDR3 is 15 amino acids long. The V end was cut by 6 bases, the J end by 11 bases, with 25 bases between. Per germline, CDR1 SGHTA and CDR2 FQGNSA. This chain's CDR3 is CASSIPGTAHNEQYF. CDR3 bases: TGTGCCAGCAGTATACCGGGAACCGCGCACAATGAGCAGTACTTC.

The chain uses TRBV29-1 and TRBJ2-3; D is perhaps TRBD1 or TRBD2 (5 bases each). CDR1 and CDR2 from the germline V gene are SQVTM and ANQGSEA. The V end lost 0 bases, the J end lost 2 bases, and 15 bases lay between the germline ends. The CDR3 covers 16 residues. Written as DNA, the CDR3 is TGCAGCGTTGAAGACGGGACCGGTGATCTCACAGATACGCAGTATTTT. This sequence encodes CSVEDGTGDLTDTQYF.

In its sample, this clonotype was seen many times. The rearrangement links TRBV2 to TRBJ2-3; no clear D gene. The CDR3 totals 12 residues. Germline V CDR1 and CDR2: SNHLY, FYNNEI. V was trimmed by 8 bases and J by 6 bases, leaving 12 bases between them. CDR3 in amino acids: CASGVRQDTQYF. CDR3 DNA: TGTGCCAGCGGCGTACGGCAGGATACGCAGTATTTT.

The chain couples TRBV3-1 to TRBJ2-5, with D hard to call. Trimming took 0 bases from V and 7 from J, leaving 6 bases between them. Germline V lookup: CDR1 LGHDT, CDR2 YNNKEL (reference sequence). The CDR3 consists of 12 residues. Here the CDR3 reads CASSQDRRTQYF. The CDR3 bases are TGTGCCAGCAGCCAAGATAGGCGGACCCAGTACTTC.

CDR3 coding DNA: TGTGCCAGCAGCTTACTCGCTAGCGGGGGGACATATCAAGGAAATACGCAGTATTTT. Amino acids: CASSLLASGGTYQGNTQYF. The V and J genes are TRBV7-8 and TRBJ2-3; 11 bases fit TRBD2. The germline V gene has CDR1 SGHVS and CDR2 FQNEAQ. The CDR3 sequence is 19 residues long. Trimming removed 2 bases from V and 7 bases from J; junction bases left unmatched: 17.

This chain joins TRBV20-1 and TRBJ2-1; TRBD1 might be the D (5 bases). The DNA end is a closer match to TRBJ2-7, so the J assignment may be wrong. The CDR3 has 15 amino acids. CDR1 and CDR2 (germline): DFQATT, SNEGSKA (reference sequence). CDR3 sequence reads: CSARRPDSSYNEQYF. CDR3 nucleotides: TGCAGTGCCCGCAGACCCGACAGCTCCTACAATGAGCAGTACTTC.

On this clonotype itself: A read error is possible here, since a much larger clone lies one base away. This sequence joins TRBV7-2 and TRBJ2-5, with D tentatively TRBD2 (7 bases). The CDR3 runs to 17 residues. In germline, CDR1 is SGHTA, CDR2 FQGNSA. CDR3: CACSFERGDYFPETQYF. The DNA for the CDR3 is TGTGCCTGCAGCTTCGAGAGGGGGGACTATTTTCCAGAGACCCAGTACTTC.

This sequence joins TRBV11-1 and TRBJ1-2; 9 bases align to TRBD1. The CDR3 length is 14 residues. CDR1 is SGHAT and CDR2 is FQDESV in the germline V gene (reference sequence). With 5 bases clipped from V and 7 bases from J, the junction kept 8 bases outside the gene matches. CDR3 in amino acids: CASSVGQGLGGYTF. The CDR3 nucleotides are TGTGCCAGCAGCGTCGGACAGGGGCTAGGTGGCTACACCTTC.

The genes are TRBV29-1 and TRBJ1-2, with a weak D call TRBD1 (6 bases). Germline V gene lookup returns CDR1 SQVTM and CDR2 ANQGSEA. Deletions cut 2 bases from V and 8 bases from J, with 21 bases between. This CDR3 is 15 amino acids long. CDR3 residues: CSVERGLSQGWGYTF. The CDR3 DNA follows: TGCAGCGTTGAAAGGGGACTATCGCAGGGGTGGGGCTACACCTTC.

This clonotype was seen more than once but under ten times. The CDR3 region is CASSSDRVLEQYF. CDR3 DNA: TGTGCCAGCAGCTCGGACAGGGTTCTCGAGCAGTACTTC. The chain links TRBV2 to TRBJ2-7; TRBD1 agrees at 8 bases. Trimming at V came to 6 bases and at J to 6 bases, leaving 7 bases not matched to a gene. The CDR3 length is 13 residues. Germline CDR1 SNHLY, CDR2 FYNNEI.

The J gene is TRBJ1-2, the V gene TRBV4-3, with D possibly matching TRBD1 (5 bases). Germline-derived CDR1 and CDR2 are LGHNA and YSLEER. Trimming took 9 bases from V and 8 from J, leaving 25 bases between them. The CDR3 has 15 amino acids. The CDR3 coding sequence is TGCGCCAGTCGGGCGGGTGCAGGGAACTCTGGCGGCTACACCTTC. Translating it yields CASRAGAGNSGGYTF.

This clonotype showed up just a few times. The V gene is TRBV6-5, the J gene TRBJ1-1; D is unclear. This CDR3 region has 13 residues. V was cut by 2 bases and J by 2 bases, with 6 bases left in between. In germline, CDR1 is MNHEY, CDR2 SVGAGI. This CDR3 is CASSYGHNTEAFF. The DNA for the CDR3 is TGTGCCAGCAGTTACGGGCACAACACTGAAGCTTTCTTT.

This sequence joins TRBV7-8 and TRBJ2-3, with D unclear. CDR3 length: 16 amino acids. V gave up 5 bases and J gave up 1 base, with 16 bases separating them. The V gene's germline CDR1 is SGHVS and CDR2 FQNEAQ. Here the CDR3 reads CASSPPGRGGTDTQYF. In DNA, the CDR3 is TGTGCCAGCAGCCCGCCCGGGCGTGGAGGCACAGATACGCAGTATTTT.

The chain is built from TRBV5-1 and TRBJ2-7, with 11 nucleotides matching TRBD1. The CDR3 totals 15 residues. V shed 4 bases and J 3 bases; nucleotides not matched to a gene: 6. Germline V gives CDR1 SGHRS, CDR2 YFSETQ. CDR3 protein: CASSPPDRGHYEQYF. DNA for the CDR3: TGCGCCAGCAGCCCCCCGGACAGGGGGCACTACGAGCAGTACTTC.

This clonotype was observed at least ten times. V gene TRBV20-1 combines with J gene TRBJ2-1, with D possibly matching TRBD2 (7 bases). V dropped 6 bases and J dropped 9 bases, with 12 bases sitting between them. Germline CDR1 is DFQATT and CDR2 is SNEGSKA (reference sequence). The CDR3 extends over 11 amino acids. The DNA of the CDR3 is TGCAGTGCCTACGGGGGGCGTGAGCAGTTCTTC. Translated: CSAYGGREQFF.